Sequencing of this T cell receptor (beta chain) was carried out in a study of brain T cells in children with intractable seizures. Overall study findings and caveats: HCMV serostatus was not known, and viral specificity came from CDR3 similarity only.

Turning to this clone: Its cognate antigen is unknown.

Data came from immunoSEQ multiplex PCR; TCRdb stores just in-frame clones and leaves some out. The table includes under 150,000 clones, 85% to 95% detected once. In germline, CDR1 is SGHRS, CDR2 YFSETQ. V was trimmed by 2 bases and J by 5 bases, leaving 10 bases between them. The CDR3 is 13 amino acids. The sequenced cases were selected for having the highest brain T cell transcript signatures. Before surgery, patients took at least one anti-epileptic drug. Sample: peripheral blood, taken at surgery. The TCR comes from a boy under two years old with hemimegalencephaly and intractable seizures. The gene calls are TRBV5-1 and TRBJ1-2; the D gene is possibly TRBD1 (6 bases). Here the CDR3 reads CASSLGGGYGYTF. DNA for the CDR3: TGCGCCAGCAGCTTAGGGGGAGGGTATGGCTACACCTTC.